This entry lists 22 T cell receptor beta chains sequenced from one sample in a study of blood T cells in healthy people across ages. A sample-barcoded 5' primer and a J-beta primer mix were used in a second PCR of roughly 7 to 12 cycles. MiXCR, applied by TCRdb to the 5' RACE reads, yields one record per CDR3 protein. The sample holds 1.5 million to 2 million distinct CDR3 sequences, approximately 50% seen once. Material for sequencing was blood. These receptors were obtained from a woman in her thirties or forties in good health.

This chain joins TRBV20-1 and TRBJ2-3; 11 positions agree with TRBD2. CDR1 and CDR2 (germline): DFQATT, SNEGSKA (reference sequence). The junction had 11 bases not matched to a gene; V was cut back by 4 bases and J by 5 bases. The CDR3 runs 16 residues. DNA of the CDR3: TGCAGTGCTAATTTGATACTAGCGGGGGAAAGAGATACGCAGTATTTT. This sequence encodes CSANLILAGERDTQYF.

Comments on this clonotype: Being one base from a much bigger clone, this may be a read error. The chain recombines TRBV11-2 with TRBJ2-5; a weak D match, TRBD2 (5 bases). Germline CDR1 and CDR2: SGHAT and FQNNGV. The CDR3 has 15 residues. The CDR3 protein is CACSLDRADGVTQYF. The CDR3 nucleotides are TGTGCCTGCAGCTTAGATCGGGCGGACGGGGTGACCCAGTACTTC. Drawing the rest from reference TRBV11-2 and TRBJ2-5, the complete variable domain is EAGVAQSPRYKIIEKRQSVAFWCNPISGHATLYWYQQILGQGPKLLIQFQNNGVVDDSQLPKDRFSAERLKGVDSTLKIQPAKLEDSAVYLCACSLDRADGVTQYFGPGTRLLVL.

The chain links TRBV7-2 to TRBJ2-5, with D tentatively TRBD2 (6 bases). V was trimmed by 1 base and J by 11 bases, leaving 23 bases between them. The CDR3 has 16 residues. Germline values: CDR1 SGHTA, CDR2 FQGNSA. CDR3 sequence (DNA): TGTGCCAGCAGCTTAGGGGGACTCGGCACCAACAATGAGCAGTACTTC. It encodes CASSLGGLGTNNEQYF.

This clonotype was picked up many times. CDR3 DNA sequence: TGTGCCAGCAGCTTGGGTACTAGCGGGGTTTACGAGCAGTACTTC. The encoded protein is CASSLGTSGVYEQYF. The chain uses TRBV5-5 and TRBJ2-7, with 10 nucleotides matching TRBD2. This CDR3 has 15 amino acids. The germline CDR1 and CDR2 sequences are SGHKS and YYEKEE (reference sequence). V lost 0 bases to trimming and J lost 4 bases; unmatched junction nucleotides: 4. Together with reference TRBV5-5 and TRBJ2-7, the CDR3 gives the full variable domain: DAGVTQSPTHLIKTRGQQVTLRCSPISGHKSVSWYQQVLGQGPQFIFQYYEKEERGRGNFPDRFSARQFPNYSSELNVNALLLGDSALYLCASSLGTSGVYEQYFGPGTRLTVT.

The V and J genes are TRBV24-1 and TRBJ2-3; weak D call: TRBD1 (5 bases). The CDR3 is 15 residues long. Germline values: CDR1 KGHDR, CDR2 SFDVKD. V shed 4 bases and J shed 2 bases, with 12 bases lying between them. The CDR3 DNA is TGTGCCACCAGTGACCCGACAGTCGTCACAGATACGCAGTATTTT. Its translation: CATSDPTVVTDTQYF.

The chain links TRBV19 to TRBJ2-5, with 15 positions matching TRBD2. CDR3 length equals 17 residues. Germline CDR1 is LNHDA and CDR2 is SQIVND (reference sequence). V shed 5 bases and J 6 bases; nucleotides not matched to a gene: 10. CDR3 region: CASSPRRTSGGAKTQYF. The CDR3, as DNA: TGTGCCAGTAGTCCCCGTAGGACTAGCGGGGGGGCAAAGACCCAGTACTTC.

This sequence joins TRBV5-1 and TRBJ2-3, with D possibly matching TRBD1 (6 bases). There are 16 residues in the CDR3. V lost 0 bases, J lost 1 base, and 12 bases lay in between. Germline CDR1 reads SGHRS; CDR2 reads YFSETQ. CDR3 sequence reads: CASSLAQGPRTDTQYF. CDR3 DNA sequence: TGCGCCAGCAGCTTGGCCCAGGGGCCCCGCACAGATACGCAGTATTTT.

Note on this clonotype: The junction and the germline gene differ at one end; a read error may be behind it. The chain employs TRBV6-5 and TRBJ1-2; D uncertain. CDR3 length: 15 residues. The germline V gene has CDR1 MNHEY and CDR2 SVGAGI. The CDR3 DNA follows: TGTACCAGCAGTTACCACGGGGAGGACAACTATGGCTACACCTTC. It yields the protein CTSSYHGEDNYGYTF.

CDR3 sequence (DNA): TGTGCCAGCAGTCACGGACCCTTCCAAGAGACCCAGTACTTC. It is translated as CASSHGPFQETQYF. This sequence joins TRBV28 and TRBJ2-5; D gene ambiguous. Trimming left V 5 bases short and J 1 base short, with 11 bases between. Germline lookup yields CDR1 MDHEN and CDR2 SYDVKM. CDR3 length: 14 residues.

The chain has TRBV9 and TRBJ2-1, with D possibly being TRBD1 (5 bases). This CDR3 contains 14 residues. CDR1 SGDLS and CDR2 YYNGEE come from the germline V gene. The germline V and J ends were trimmed by 0 bases and 4 bases, with 8 bases remaining between them. The CDR3 region has the DNA TGTGCCAGCAGCGTAGCGACAGTTTACAATGAGCAGTTCTTC. The encoded protein is CASSVATVYNEQFF.

The gene calls are TRBV9 and TRBJ2-7, with TRBD1 matching over 8 bases. The germline V gene has CDR1 SGDLS and CDR2 YYNGEE. The CDR3 is made up of 14 amino acids. The ends lost 3 bases at V and 6 bases at J; junction bases unmatched: 8. The CDR3 DNA sequence: TGTGCCAGCAGCGGCCCGGGACAGGTAGTCGAGCAGTACTTC. It codes for CASSGPGQVVEQYF. Based on the CDR3 plus reference TRBV9 and TRBJ2-7, the full variable domain is DSGVTQTPKHLITATGQRVTLRCSPRSGDLSVYWYQQSLDQGLQFLIQYYNGEERAKGNILERFSAQQFPDLHSELNLSSLELGDSALYFCASSGPGQVVEQYFGPGTRLTVT.

The rearrangement uses TRBV29-1 and TRBJ2-5; a weak D match, TRBD1 (5 bases). Trimming took 7 bases from V and 2 from J, leaving 17 bases between them. The CDR3 consists of 14 residues. Germline assignment: CDR1 SQVTM and CDR2 ANQGSEA. CDR3 loop: CSAPGAGSQETQYF. In DNA form, the CDR3 reads TGCAGCGCCCCTGGGGCCGGTAGTCAAGAGACCCAGTACTTC.

The J gene is TRBJ2-3, the V gene TRBV20-1; D is unresolved. This CDR3 has 14 amino acids. Trimming pared 4 bases from V and 0 bases from J, leaving 11 bases between. Germline V CDR1 and CDR2: DFQATT, SNEGSKA (reference sequence). The chain's CDR3 is CSATVEPSTDTQYF. The CDR3 coding sequence is TGCAGTGCTACCGTGGAGCCTAGCACAGATACGCAGTATTTT.

CDR3 sequence reads: CASNRPPRETQYF. Written as DNA, the CDR3 is TGTGCCAGCAATAGGCCGCCAAGAGAGACCCAGTACTTC. This chain joins TRBV5-6 and TRBJ2-5; no clear D gene. CDR1 SGHDT and CDR2 YYEEEE come from the germline V gene. V was trimmed by 6 bases and J by 4 bases, leaving 13 bases between them. The CDR3 is 13 amino acids.

A note on this clonotype: Compared with germline, one end of the junction differs, possibly owing to a read error. The chain joins TRBV29-1 to TRBJ1-6, with unresolved D. This CDR3 spans 13 amino acids. Germline-derived CDR1 and CDR2 are SQVTM and ANQGSEA. CDR3 nucleotide sequence: TGCAGCGTTGAGGAAACTGGAGGTTCACCCCCCCACTTT. Translated, it gives CSVEETGGSPPHF.

As concerns this clonotype: One end of the junction varies from germline; a read error may be responsible. DNA of the CDR3: TGCAGTGCTAGGGACGGGACAGGATCCTTCGAGCAGTACTTC. It yields the protein CSARDGTGSFEQYF. This chain links TRBV20-1 with TRBJ2-4; 8 bases are a match to TRBD1. The end of the DNA fits TRBJ2-7 better, so the J call may be wrong. The CDR3 has 14 residues. CDR1 DFQATT and CDR2 SNEGSKA come from the germline V gene (reference sequence).

The chain is built from TRBV9 and TRBJ2-5; D could derive from TRBD1 or TRBD2 (5 bases each). Between the trimmed V and J ends, which lost 1 base and 7 bases, there was a span of 14 bases. The CDR3 is made up of 14 amino acids. Per germline, CDR1 SGDLS and CDR2 YYNGEE. The CDR3 here is CASSVRDLDGTQYF. CDR3 nucleotide sequence: TGTGCCAGCAGCGTACGGGACCTGGATGGGACCCAGTACTTC.

This clonotype was seen only once. This sequence joins TRBV7-9 and TRBJ2-5; a possible D gene is TRBD1 (6 bases). Germline V gives CDR1 SEHNR, CDR2 FQNEAQ (reference sequence). V was clipped by 3 bases and J by 4 bases, with 12 bases between them. The CDR3 runs to 14 residues. The CDR3 reads CASSFGQPIETQYF. CDR3 nucleotides: TGTGCCAGCAGCTTCGGACAGCCGATAGAGACCCAGTACTTC.

Points on this clonotype: Sequence at one end of the junction differs from germline and may be a read error. The rearrangement joins TRBV12-3 or TRBV12-4 to TRBJ2-2; D call uncertain. There are 15 residues in the CDR3. CDR3 coding DNA: TGTGCCAGCACCGGGCTAATAACGAATACCGGGGAGCTGTTTTTT. Residues: CASTGLITNTGELFF.

This clonotype has just a few counts. This chain joins TRBV6-5 and TRBJ2-6; D is ambiguous. Trimming pared 10 bases from V and 1 base from J, leaving 5 bases between. The CDR3 runs to 12 residues. Germline V gives CDR1 MNHEY, CDR2 SVGAGI. The CDR3, as DNA: TGTGCCATACGATCTGGGGCCAACGTCCTGACTTTC. Its translation is CAIRSGANVLTF.

This clonotype was counted a few times. The genes are TRBV20-1 and TRBJ2-5, with TRBD2 identical over 8 bases. The CDR3 consists of 15 residues. Germline V gives CDR1 DFQATT, CDR2 SNEGSKA (reference sequence). Trimming removed 0 bases from V and 0 bases from J; junction bases left unmatched: 3. For the CDR3, the DNA is TGCAGTGCTAGAGATCCAGCGGGGGACCAAGAGACCCAGTACTTC. Translated: CSARDPAGDQETQYF.

This sequence joins TRBV7-6 and TRBJ1-4; 9 positions agree with TRBD1. The V gene end was trimmed by 5 bases and the J gene end by 7 bases; junction bases not matched to a gene: 11. CDR1 and CDR2 from the germline V gene are SGHVS and FNYEAQ. The CDR3 is made up of 16 amino acids. Here the CDR3 DNA reads TGTGCCAGCAGCCTCAAAGGGACAGGGAAGAGTGAAAAACTGTTTTTT. Translation gives CASSLKGTGKSEKLFF.